The 28 T cell receptor beta chains in this list originate from one sample, sequenced in a study of cytomegalovirus exposure and HLA in healthy donors. The PCR was carried out with 60 Vbeta primers and 13 Jbeta primers. Only in-frame clones appear in the TCRdb table, and some are missing; sequencing was by immunoSEQ multiplex PCR. The sample has approximately 150,000 clones, 65% to 85% seen once. Material: PBMCs. The receptors here all came from a woman aged 18-29 years in good health and CMV-seronegative.

The chain carries TRBV5-1 and TRBJ2-7, with TRBD1 identical over 9 bases. The CDR3 contains 15 residues. Per the germline V gene, CDR1 is SGHRS and CDR2 is YFSETQ. J gave up 5 bases and V 0 bases, and 6 bases lay outside the gene matches. In DNA form, the CDR3 reads TGCGCCAGCAGCTTGGGAGCCGGACAGGGGAACGAGCAGTACTTC. It translates to CASSLGAGQGNEQYF.

The genes are TRBV4-2 and TRBJ2-3; maybe TRBD2 (6 bases). The CDR3 contains 18 residues. CDR1 is LGHNA and CDR2 is YNFKEQ in the germline V gene. Deletions cut 2 bases from V and 2 bases from J, with 20 bases between. CDR3 protein: CASSQNSGGPTFTDTQYF. In nucleotides, the CDR3 is TGTGCCAGCAGCCAAAATTCTGGAGGGCCGACCTTCACAGATACGCAGTATTTT.

To note about this clone: The sample has other DNA sequences that encode this CDR3 too. The V and J genes are TRBV5-1 and TRBJ1-1, with 8 bases identical to TRBD1. The V segment lost 2 bases and the J segment 5 bases; nucleotides outside the gene matches: 5. The CDR3 contains 14 residues. The germline CDR1 and CDR2 sequences are SGHRS and YFSETQ. Here the CDR3 reads CASSLGQGGTEAFF. DNA for the CDR3: TGCGCCAGCAGCTTAGGACAGGGCGGAACTGAAGCTTTCTTT.

V usage is TRBV30 and J usage is TRBJ2-7; 11 nucleotides agree with TRBD1. CDR1 GTSNPN and CDR2 SVGIG come from the germline V gene (reference sequence). V shed 0 bases, J shed 5 bases, and the junction held 6 bases outside the gene matches. This CDR3 contains 15 residues. The CDR3 loop is CAWSVWTGGDDEQYF. CDR3 DNA: TGTGCCTGGAGTGTGTGGACAGGGGGCGACGACGAGCAGTACTTC.

The chain couples TRBV21-1 to TRBJ2-2; TRBD2 is taken as the D call from the table, unchecked against the DNA. TRBV21-1 is designated a pseudogene. This CDR3 spans 16 amino acids. CDR3 coding DNA: TGTGCCAGCAGCGACCCCCCGAGGGATATCGCCGGGGAGCTGTTTTTT. This gives the protein CASSDPPRDIAGELFF.

The gene calls are TRBV7-2 and TRBJ2-7; 16 bases line up with TRBD2. Germline V CDR1 and CDR2: SGHTA, FQGNSA. V lost 2 bases and J lost 5; bases outside the gene matches: 12. This CDR3 spans 19 amino acids. The CDR3 region has the DNA TGTGCCAGCAGCTTATCTGTCCCGGGACTAGCGGGAGGGGTCCACGAGCAGTACTTC. Translated: CASSLSVPGLAGGVHEQYF.

V and J are TRBV30 and TRBJ1-5, with TRBD1 matching 8 bases. The CDR3 totals 15 residues. From germline, CDR1 is GTSNPN and CDR2 SVGIG (reference sequence). V lost 4 bases and J lost 0; bases outside the gene matches: 5. The CDR3 region has the DNA TGTGCCTGGACCCCAGGGGGCAATAGCAATCAGCCCCAGCATTTT. Protein sequence: CAWTPGGNSNQPQHF. The variable domain in full, completed from reference TRBV30 and TRBJ1-5, reads SQTIHQWPATLVQPVGSPLSLECTVEGTSNPNLYWYRQAAGRGLQLLFYSVGIGQISSEVPQNLSASRPQDRQFILSSKKLLLSDSGFYLCAWTPGGNSNQPQHFGDGTRLSIL.

The chain links TRBV6-5 to TRBJ2-5; unclear D gene. Germline V CDR1 and CDR2: MNHEY, SVGAGI. The V end lost 5 bases, the J end lost 2 bases, and 9 bases lay between the germline ends. The length of the CDR3 is 13 residues. CDR3 in amino acids: CASSRLVQETQYF. DNA for the CDR3: TGTGCCAGCAGTCGACTCGTACAAGAGACCCAGTACTTC.

The chain links TRBV2 to TRBJ2-3, with 7 positions matching TRBD2. Germline V gene sequence: CDR1 SNHLY, CDR2 FYNNEI. The CDR3 totals 15 residues. The V and J ends lost 4 bases and 2 bases, in that order; junction bases with no gene match: 6. DNA of the CDR3: TGTGCCAGCAGTGGGGGGGGAGTTGCCACAGATACGCAGTATTTT. Translation gives CASSGGGVATDTQYF.

This clone was picked up one time. This rearrangement joins TRBV27 to TRBJ1-5, with 7 positions matching TRBD1. V shed 6 bases and J 3 bases; nucleotides not matched to a gene: 5. CDR1 and CDR2 from the germline V gene are MNHEY and SMNVEV (reference sequence). This CDR3 contains 14 residues. The CDR3 DNA is TGTGCCAGCAGAAGGGACAGAAACAATCAGCCCCAGCATTTT. This encodes CASRRDRNNQPQHF.

The V call is TRBV6-5, the J call TRBJ1-2; TRBD1 matches 11 bases. The CDR3 runs to 15 residues. The V segment lost 8 bases and the J segment 4 bases; nucleotides outside the gene matches: 9. CDR1 MNHEY and CDR2 SVGAGI come from the germline V gene. CDR3 protein: CASGTGGRKSYGYTF. The CDR3, as DNA: TGTGCCAGCGGGACAGGGGGTAGGAAGAGCTATGGCTACACCTTC.

The V gene is TRBV11-2, the J gene TRBJ1-1; D remains ambiguous. Germline V gene sequence: CDR1 SGHAT, CDR2 FQNNGV. V lost 0 bases to trimming and J lost 1 base, with 6 bases between them. The length of the CDR3 is 14 residues. CDR3 sequence: CASSLEAGNTEAFF. The CDR3 nucleotides are TGTGCCAGCAGCTTAGAAGCCGGGAACACTGAAGCTTTCTTT.

This clone was seen ten or more times. The CDR3 is CASSDRGKRRYTF. DNA of the CDR3: TGTGCCAGTAGTGACCGGGGGAAGAGGCGCTACACCTTC. The chain combines TRBV19 with TRBJ1-2, with TRBD1 as a possible D gene (5 bases). V was clipped by 5 bases and J by 9 bases, with 16 bases between them. The germline V gene has CDR1 LNHDA and CDR2 SQIVND (reference sequence). The CDR3 runs 13 residues.

Written as DNA, the CDR3 is TGTGCCAGCAAGGGGATGATGGGCTACACCTTC. Its translation: CASKGMMGYTF. J is TRBJ1-2 and V is TRBV6-5; D perhaps matches TRBD1 (5 bases). The CDR3 consists of 11 residues. The V gene lost 7 bases and the J gene lost 8 bases, with 11 bases spanning the gap. Germline CDR1 and CDR2: MNHEY and SVGAGI.

This rearrangement joins TRBV6-5 to TRBJ2-3; D not certain. The ends were cut back, 6 bases at V and 0 bases at J, with 10 bases in the middle. Germline V CDR1 and CDR2: MNHEY, SVGAGI. The CDR3 is made up of 14 amino acids. The CDR3 loop reads CASSKQSSTDTQYF. The CDR3 nucleotides are TGTGCCAGCAGCAAACAGTCCAGCACAGATACGCAGTATTTT.

This clone was recorded a few times. The chain carries TRBV6-4 and TRBJ1-1; D ambiguous. The CDR3 loop spans 13 amino acids. Per the germline V gene, CDR1 is MRHNA and CDR2 is SNTAGT. Trimming took off 5 bases at V and 3 bases at J, with 10 bases between the two ends. CDR3 DNA sequence: TGTGCCAGCAGTTTTGAGGACTACACTGAAGCTTTCTTT. Encoded protein: CASSFEDYTEAFF.

The chain links TRBV5-3 to TRBJ2-7; the match to TRBD2 covers 8 bases. TRBV5-3 is an ORF, and what it does is uncertain. This CDR3 is 18 amino acids long. J lost 5 bases, V lost 1 base, and 17 bases had no gene match. CDR3 coding DNA: TGTGCCAGAAGCTTGAGTAAGTTTGCGAACGGGAGGGCCGACGAGCAGTACTTC. This gives the protein CARSLSKFANGRADEQYF.

This clone has just a few counts. The chain links TRBV5-4 to TRBJ2-5, with TRBD2 matching 7 bases. The CDR3 has 13 residues. Germline CDR1 and CDR2: SGHNT and YYREEE (reference sequence). Trimming cost V 4 bases and J 3 bases; bases outside gene matches: 3. CDR3 nucleotides: TGTGCCAGCAGCCGGGGGAGGGAAGAGACCCAGTACTTC. This encodes CASSRGREETQYF.

The J gene is TRBJ2-3, the V gene TRBV30, with a tentative D call TRBD1 (6 bases). This CDR3 comprises 15 residues. Germline CDR1 reads GTSNPN; CDR2 reads SVGIG (reference sequence). The V end lost 4 bases, the J end lost 0 bases, and 14 bases lay between the germline ends. The chain's CDR3 is CAWNRQATSTDTQYF. The CDR3, as DNA: TGTGCCTGGAACCGACAGGCCACTAGCACAGATACGCAGTATTTT.

A note on this clone: Other DNA sequences from this sample encode an identical CDR3 as well. The chain uses TRBV5-4 and TRBJ2-1, with TRBD2 identical over 8 bases. CDR1 SGHNT and CDR2 YYREEE come from the germline V gene (reference sequence). J gave up 4 bases and V 0 bases, and 6 bases lay outside the gene matches. The CDR3 runs 16 residues. The CDR3 bases are TGTGCCAGCAGCTTGGGTAGCGGGATATCTTACAATGAGCAGTTCTTC. It encodes CASSLGSGISYNEQFF.

This sequence joins TRBV10-3 and TRBJ2-6, with 11 bases identical to TRBD1. The V gene's germline CDR1 is ENHRY and CDR2 SYGVKD. The CDR3 contains 19 residues. V was clipped by 3 bases and J by 1 base; unmatched bases: 8. The DNA for the CDR3 is TGTGCCATCAGTGACAGAAGGACAGGGGGCGGGTCTGGGGCCAACGTCCTGACTTTC. This gives the protein CAISDRRTGGGSGANVLTF.

This rearrangement joins TRBV30 to TRBJ2-5; D gene ambiguous. CDR3 length equals 14 residues. Germline lookup yields CDR1 GTSNPN and CDR2 SVGIG (reference sequence). V was clipped by 0 bases and J by 5 bases, with 13 bases between them. The CDR3 DNA is TGTGCCTGGAGTGTGGCTAGATCTGTGGAGACCCAGTACTTC. It codes for CAWSVARSVETQYF. Full variable domain (rest looked up from reference TRBV30 and TRBJ2-5): SQTIHQWPATLVQPVGSPLSLECTVEGTSNPNLYWYRQAAGRGLQLLFYSVGIGQISSEVPQNLSASRPQDRQFILSSKKLLLSDSGFYLCAWSVARSVETQYFGPGTRLLVL.

Concerning this clone itself: Other nucleotide sequences in the sample specify the same CDR3. V and J are TRBV7-2 and TRBJ2-7, with TRBD2 identical over 9 bases. The CDR3 loop spans 14 amino acids. Per germline, CDR1 SGHTA and CDR2 FQGNSA. The trim removed 5 bases at V and 2 bases at J, leaving 4 bases unmatched. The CDR3 DNA reads as TGTGCCAGCAGCCCGACTAGCGGTCCCTACGAGCAGTACTTC. Its translation: CASSPTSGPYEQYF.

This sequence joins TRBV19 and TRBJ2-1; D remains ambiguous. This CDR3 comprises 14 residues. CDR1 LNHDA and CDR2 SQIVND come from the germline V gene (reference sequence). V gave up 7 bases and J gave up 3 bases, with 13 bases separating them. This CDR3 reads CASNVGTLYNEQFF. CDR3 sequence (DNA): TGTGCCAGTAACGTGGGCACGCTCTACAATGAGCAGTTCTTC. Full variable domain (outside the CDR3, taken from reference TRBV19 and TRBJ2-1): DGGITQSPKYLFRKEGQNVTLSCEQNLNHDAMYWYRQDPGQGLRLIYYSQIVNDFQKGDIAEGYSVSREKKESFPLTVTSAQKNPTAFYLCASNVGTLYNEQFFGPGTRLTVL.

The chain has TRBV7-8 and TRBJ1-4; no reliable D call. From germline, CDR1 is SGHVS and CDR2 FQNEAQ. The CDR3 sequence is 14 residues long. The V end lost 3 bases, the J end lost 0 bases, and 5 bases lay between the germline ends. The CDR3 coding sequence is TGTGCCAGCAGCTTGAGGCCAACTAATGAAAAACTGTTTTTT. Encoded protein: CASSLRPTNEKLFF.

V is TRBV4-2 and J is TRBJ2-7; D is perhaps TRBD2 (5 bases). The CDR3 covers 18 residues. Trimming took 4 bases from V and 6 from J, leaving 28 bases between them. In germline, CDR1 is LGHNA, CDR2 YNFKEQ. CDR3 in amino acids: CASSLRGTSSGALSEQYF. CDR3 DNA sequence: TGTGCCAGCAGCCTTCGGGGTACAAGTTCAGGTGCCCTCTCCGAGCAGTACTTC.

J is TRBJ2-7 and V is TRBV5-1, with D possibly TRBD2 on 6 matching bases. Trimming cost V 0 bases and J 2 bases, with 12 bases left between them. Germline V CDR1 and CDR2: SGHRS, YFSETQ. The CDR3 covers 15 residues. The CDR3 reads CASSLGASEPYEQYF. CDR3 in DNA: TGCGCCAGCAGCTTGGGGGCTAGCGAACCCTACGAGCAGTACTTC.

The chain recombines TRBV29-1 with TRBJ1-1; D is ambiguous. The CDR3 is 13 residues long. Deletions cut 4 bases from V and 0 bases from J, with 9 bases between. CDR1 is SQVTM, CDR2 ANQGSEA, per germline. CDR3 nucleotides: TGCAGCGTTGGGGCACCCATGAACACTGAAGCTTTCTTT. It is translated as CSVGAPMNTEAFF. The full variable domain, rest sourced from reference TRBV29-1 and TRBJ1-1, is SAVISQKPSRDICQRGTSLTIQCQVDSQVTMMFWYRQQPGQSLTLIATANQGSEATYESGFVIDKFPISRPNLTFSTLTVSNMSPEDSSIYLCSVGAPMNTEAFFGQGTRLTVV.